The 16 T cell receptor beta chains below all came from one sample that was sequenced in a study of blood T cells in healthy people across ages. For the second PCR, which ran for about 6 to 11 cycles, a sample-barcoded 5' primer and a J-beta primer mix were used. TCRdb re-analysed the 5' RACE reads in MiXCR, keeping a single row per CDR3 protein. The sample has some 920,000 distinct CDR3 sequences; about 53% are singletons. What was sequenced was blood. Source of these receptors: a woman aged 55 to 70 in good health.

The chain links TRBV6-5 to TRBJ2-5; D possibly matches TRBD1 or TRBD2 (5 bases each). V lost 3 bases and J lost 5, with 16 bases in between. Germline V gene sequence: CDR1 MNHEY, CDR2 SVGAGI. The CDR3 runs to 15 residues. The chain's CDR3 is CASSYRLAGTETQYF. CDR3 coding DNA: TGTGCCAGCAGTTATCGCCTGGCAGGGACGGAGACCCAGTACTTC.

V and J are TRBV5-1 and TRBJ1-4, with D tentatively TRBD1 (6 bases). The germline V and J ends were trimmed by 2 bases and 5 bases, with 13 bases remaining between them. Germline values: CDR1 SGHRS, CDR2 YFSETQ. This CDR3 contains 15 residues. CDR3 sequence (DNA): TGCGCCAGCAGCTTTGGACAGAGGGGGAATGAAAAACTGTTTTTT. Its translation is CASSFGQRGNEKLFF.

The rearrangement links TRBV7-2 to TRBJ2-1, with unresolved D. V was cut by 2 bases and J by 4 bases, with 18 bases left in between. The CDR3 extends over 17 amino acids. Germline V gene data show CDR1 as SGHTA and CDR2 as FQGNSA. CDR3 in DNA: TGTGCCAGCAGCTTACGTCTCAGCGACCCGAGTTACAATGAGCAGTTCTTC. It specifies CASSLRLSDPSYNEQFF. Variable domain in full (rest from reference TRBV7-2 and TRBJ2-1): GAGVSQSPSNKVTEKGKDVELRCDPISGHTALYWYRQSLGQGLEFLIYFQGNSAPDKSGLPSDRFSAERTGGSVSTLTIQRTQQEDSAVYLCASSLRLSDPSYNEQFFGPGTRLTVL.

The V call is TRBV6-5, the J call TRBJ2-2, with 9 bases aligning to TRBD1. The CDR3 extends over 15 amino acids. In germline, CDR1 is MNHEY, CDR2 SVGAGI. The V and J ends lost 4 bases and 6 bases, in that order; junction bases with no gene match: 6. The CDR3 DNA sequence: TGTGCCAGCAGTTCTACAGGGGGCATGGCCGGGGAGCTGTTTTTT. Protein sequence: CASSSTGGMAGELFF.

The chain's CDR3 is CSAPDQREFTDTQYF. The CDR3 coding sequence is TGCAGTGCCCCGGATCAACGAGAGTTCACAGATACGCAGTATTTT. The chain is built from TRBV20-1 and TRBJ2-3; the D is unclear. V was pared by 6 bases and J by 2 bases, with 18 bases between. The germline V gene encodes CDR1 DFQATT and CDR2 SNEGSKA (reference sequence). This CDR3 contains 15 residues.

This clonotype was recorded only once. V usage is TRBV9 and J usage is TRBJ1-1, with 7 bases identical to TRBD1. With 4 bases clipped from V and 0 bases from J, the junction kept 6 bases outside the gene matches. This CDR3 spans 15 amino acids. Germline CDR1 and CDR2: SGDLS and YYNGEE. The DNA for the CDR3 is TGTGCCAGCAGCCCGACAGGGCGGTTGAACACTGAAGCTTTCTTT. Translated: CASSPTGRLNTEAFF.

This sequence joins TRBV20-1 and TRBJ2-1, with 11 bases aligning to TRBD2. CDR3 length: 13 residues. Losses at the gene ends were 6 bases for V and 7 bases for J; bases not matched to a gene: 5. Germline CDR1 reads DFQATT; CDR2 reads SNEGSKA (reference sequence). CDR3 nucleotide sequence: TGCAGTGCGAGACTAGCGGGGTGGAATGAGCAGTTCTTC. Protein: CSARLAGWNEQFF.

This clonotype has a single count. The chain combines TRBV6-1 with TRBJ2-4; 11 bases fit TRBD1. Looked up from germline, CDR1 is MNHNS and CDR2 is SASEGT. The CDR3 has 16 amino acids. Trimming at V came to 6 bases and at J to 3 bases, leaving 7 bases not matched to a gene. CDR3 nucleotide sequence: TGTGCCAGCAGCTGGGACAGGGGGATGGTCAAAAACATTCAGTACTTC. It specifies CASSWDRGMVKNIQYF.

As to this clonotype: This clone may be a read error of a much larger clone one base away. DNA of the CDR3: TGCAGCGTTGGAGTCAATGAGCAGTTCTTC. Translating gives CSVGVNEQFF. This chain uses TRBV29-1 with TRBJ2-1; D gene unclear. V gave up 4 bases and J gave up 6 bases, with 4 bases separating them. The CDR3 runs 10 residues. Per germline, CDR1 SQVTM and CDR2 ANQGSEA.

The J gene is TRBJ2-7, the V gene TRBV27; possible D gene TRBD1, 6 bases. This CDR3 region has 17 residues. The germline V gene has CDR1 MNHEY and CDR2 SMNVEV (reference sequence). V lost 4 bases and J 7 bases, leaving 26 bases between the germline ends. In DNA, the CDR3 is TGTGCCAGCAGTTCAACTCCGACCAGGGGTTCCTACAATGAGCAGTACTTC. Translation: CASSSTPTRGSYNEQYF.

This clonotype has only a few counts. The gene calls are TRBV28 and TRBJ2-2, with D perhaps matching TRBD1 or TRBD2 (6 bases each). Trimming shortened V by 6 bases and J by 6 bases, and 23 bases separated the two germline ends. The CDR3 sequence is 17 residues long. Germline lookup yields CDR1 MDHEN and CDR2 SYDVKM. The CDR3 DNA sequence: TGTGCCAGCAGAACCTTGGTGGGGGGCGAATTGTCCGGGGAGCTGTTTTTT. It is translated as CASRTLVGGELSGELFF.

The genes are TRBV4-3 and TRBJ2-7; 7 bases map to TRBD2. With 3 bases clipped from V and 7 bases from J, the junction kept 15 bases outside the gene matches. The CDR3 consists of 16 residues. The germline gives CDR1 LGHNA, CDR2 YSLEER. Here the CDR3 DNA reads TGCGCCAGCAGCCATACCGGGACTACCTCCTACAATGAGCAGTACTTC. This gives the protein CASSHTGTTSYNEQYF.

This chain uses TRBV27 with TRBJ2-5, with D perhaps matching TRBD2 (6 bases). Germline CDR1 MNHEY, CDR2 SMNVEV (reference sequence). Between the trimmed V and J ends, which lost 5 bases and 5 bases, there was a span of 18 bases. The CDR3 contains 15 residues. In DNA form, the CDR3 reads TGTGCCAGCAGTCCCGCCCCGGGGGAGGCGGAGACCCAGTACTTC. Translation gives CASSPAPGEAETQYF.

This clonotype was observed at least ten times. This chain uses TRBV20-1 with TRBJ1-1, with D possibly being TRBD1 (5 bases). Per germline, CDR1 DFQATT and CDR2 SNEGSKA (reference sequence). The V end lost 4 bases, the J end lost 7 bases, and 16 bases lay between the germline ends. The length of the CDR3 is 13 residues. The CDR3 bases are TGCAGTGCTATATCAGGGAAGCGGCGTGAAGCTTTCTTT. This codes for CSAISGKRREAFF.

This clonotype was observed a handful of times. This chain joins TRBV18 and TRBJ1-5, with D maybe TRBD1 (5 bases). Germline V gives CDR1 KGHSH, CDR2 LQKENI. Trimming cost V 5 bases and J 3 bases, with 8 bases left between them. CDR3 size: 13 residues. CDR3 coding DNA: TGTGCCAGCTCAGTACAGGACAATCAGCCCCAGCATTTT. Translation: CASSVQDNQPQHF.

This clonotype came up many times. V gene TRBV10-3 combines with J gene TRBJ2-3; D gene ambiguous. Trimming shortened V by 6 bases and J by 3 bases, and 10 bases separated the two germline ends. The CDR3 is made up of 13 amino acids. Germline V lookup: CDR1 ENHRY, CDR2 SYGVKD. This CDR3 reads CAISAISTDTQYF. CDR3 in DNA: TGTGCCATCAGCGCAATATCGACAGATACGCAGTATTTT.